Listed below are T cell receptor beta chains from one sample, sequenced in a study of blood T cell repertoires in COVID-19. Repertoires were generated with immunoSEQ multiplex PCR, while TCRdb's copy carries only in-frame clones and drops some. This sample has roughly 100,000 clones, with 84% found just once. Sequences were obtained from peripheral blood. These receptors all come from a human donor in a cohort sampled during active or convalescent COVID-19. Each CDR3 is given with its conserved first and last residue. The order of the fields is D gene, clone size, V gene, J gene, CDR3 protein, CDR3 DNA. D genes are given only for firm matches. The size entry is marked missing in some rows and otherwise reads once, few, many or a size class.

>TRBD2|once|TRBV15|TRBJ2-5
CATSRDLGSGGETQYF
TGTGCCACCAGCAGAGACCTAGGTAGCGGGGGCGAGACCCAGTACTTC
>NA|NA|TRBV19|TRBJ2-3
CASTEQGVSTDTQYF
TGTGCCAGTACGGAGCAAGGGGTTAGCACAGATACGCAGTATTTT
>NA|NA|TRBV14|TRBJ1-2
CASSQVSGNYGYTF
TGTGCCAGCAGCCAAGTTTCCGGGAACTATGGCTACACCTTC
>TRBD1|NA|TRBV14|TRBJ1-1
CASSQEQGANTEAFF
TGTGCCAGCAGCCAAGAGCAGGGGGCGAACACTGAAGCTTTCTTT
>NA|NA|TRBV12-3/TRBV12-4|TRBJ1-5
CASGHKNQPQHF
TGTGCCAGCGGTCACAAGAATCAGCCCCAGCATTTT
>NA|NA|TRBV24-1|TRBJ2-7
CATSDFRGEQYF
TGTGCCACCAGTGATTTTAGGGGCGAGCAGTACTTC
>NA|NA|TRBV7-2|TRBJ1-2
CASSLGSGVYGYTF
TGTGCCAGCAGCTTAGGGTCAGGCGTCTATGGCTACACCTTC
>TRBD1|NA|TRBV10-3|TRBJ1-2
CATLGQDRGYTF
TGTGCCACCTTGGGACAGGATAGGGGCTACACCTTC
>TRBD1|once|TRBV7-2|TRBJ1-4
CASSPRGGGSEKLFF
TGTGCCAGCAGCCCCCGAGGAGGGGGCTCTGAAAAACTGTTTTTT
>NA|NA|TRBV19|TRBJ1-2
CASSIRGADYGYTF
TGTGCCAGTAGTATTCGGGGGGCAGACTATGGCTACACCTTC
>TRBD2|few|TRBV7-2|TRBJ2-5
CASSPASGEFGETQYF
TGTGCCAGCAGCCCAGCTAGCGGGGAATTTGGAGAGACCCAGTACTTC
>NA|once|TRBV5-1|TRBJ1-1
CASSLVGRADTEAFF
TGCGCCAGCAGCTTGGTGGGCAGGGCGGACACTGAAGCTTTCTTT
>NA|NA|TRBV19|TRBJ1-2
CASSPREDRGYTF
TGTGCCAGTAGCCCCCGGGAGGATCGAGGCTACACCTTC
>TRBD1|NA|TRBV4-1|TRBJ2-7
CASSQDLLRGQYEQYF
TGCGCCAGCAGCCAAGACCTCCTCAGGGGGCAGTACGAGCAGTACTTC
>NA|NA|TRBV18|TRBJ1-5
CASSPGPNSNQPQHF
TGTGCCAGCTCACCGGGGCCGAATAGCAATCAGCCCCAGCATTTT
>TRBD2|NA|TRBV9|TRBJ2-3
CASSVDVDPGGRTDTQYF
TGTGCCAGCAGCGTAGACGTAGATCCGGGGGGGCGTACAGATACGCAGTATTTT
>TRBD2|NA|TRBV4-2|TRBJ2-1
CASSQTAGAWEQFF
TGTGCCAGCAGCCAAACAGCGGGGGCCTGGGAGCAGTTCTTC
>TRBD1|NA|TRBV27|TRBJ2-7
CASSFAQGATKQYF
TGTGCCAGCAGTTTTGCACAGGGGGCAACAAAGCAGTACTTC
>NA|NA|TRBV19|TRBJ1-2
CASTGIYGYTF
TGTGCCAGTACGGGGATCTATGGCTACACCTTC
>TRBD2|NA|TRBV19|TRBJ2-3
CASSTQRGSGAPVDTDTQYF
TGTGCCAGTAGTACCCAGCGGGGAAGCGGGGCCCCGGTAGACACAGATACGCAGTATTTT
>TRBD1|NA|TRBV29-1|TRBJ1-1
CSVASRGMNTEAFF
TGCAGCGTTGCCAGCAGGGGGATGAACACTGAAGCTTTCTTT
>NA|NA|TRBV6-1|TRBJ1-2
CASSEVSYGYTF
TGTGCCAGCAGTGAAGTGAGCTATGGCTACACCTTC
>TRBD1|once|TRBV6-2/TRBV6-3|TRBJ1-2
CASSPGTGGAGYGYTF
TGTGCCAGCAGTCCCGGGACAGGGGGCGCTGGCTATGGCTACACCTTC
>NA|NA|TRBV5-1|TRBJ2-7
CASSLDGAYEQYF
TGCGCCAGCAGCTTGGACGGGGCCTACGAGCAGTACTTC
>NA|NA|TRBV5-6|TRBJ1-4
CASSLLRVDGEEKLFF
TGTGCCAGCAGCCTGCTAAGAGTTGATGGGGAGGAAAAACTGTTTTTT
>TRBD2|NA|TRBV24-1|TRBJ2-1
CATSDYYGGGAYNEQFF
TGTGCCACCAGTGATTACTATGGCGGGGGGGCCTACAATGAGCAGTTCTTC
>TRBD1|NA|TRBV5-1|TRBJ2-2
CASTVGQVNTGELFF
TGCGCCAGCACTGTGGGACAGGTGAACACCGGGGAGCTGTTTTTT
>NA|once|TRBV2|TRBJ2-6
CASSEASSGANVLTF
TGTGCCAGCAGTGAAGCCTCCTCTGGGGCCAACGTCCTGACTTTC
>NA|NA|TRBV12-5|TRBJ1-4
CASAKGGGSNEKLFF
TGTGCTAGTGCAAAAGGGGGGGGGTCTAATGAAAAACTGTTTTTT
>NA|NA|TRBV7-7|TRBJ2-1
CASSVEGATYNEQFF
TGTGCCAGCAGCGTGGAGGGGGCGACCTACAATGAGCAGTTCTTC
>TRBD1|NA|TRBV9|TRBJ1-2
CASSGGGQGASGYTF
TGTGCCAGCAGCGGGGGCGGACAGGGGGCTAGTGGCTACACCTTC
>TRBD1|NA|TRBV5-6|TRBJ1-1
CASSLRTGGRGTEAFF
TGTGCCAGCAGCTTGAGGACAGGGGGACGGGGAACTGAAGCTTTCTTT
>NA|NA|TRBV30|TRBJ1-5
CAWRGETHNQPQHF
TGTGCCTGGAGAGGGGAAACACACAATCAGCCCCAGCATTTT
>NA|NA|TRBV6-5|TRBJ2-7
CASSLRARSSYEQYF
TGTGCCAGCAGTTTGCGGGCCAGAAGCTCCTACGAGCAGTACTTC
>TRBD1|NA|TRBV30|TRBJ1-6
CAWSAMNRGMGNSPLHF
TGTGCCTGGAGTGCCATGAACAGGGGGATGGGGAATTCACCCCTCCACTTT
>NA|NA|TRBV7-2|TRBJ2-5
CASSPRVQETQYF
TGTGCCAGCAGCCCCCGGGTACAAGAGACCCAGTACTTC
>TRBD1|NA|TRBV2|TRBJ1-1
CASSVSGGHTEAFF
TGTGCCAGCAGTGTTTCAGGGGGACATACTGAAGCTTTCTTT
>TRBD1|NA|TRBV19|TRBJ1-2
CASSTPGQGLGYTF
TGTGCCAGTAGTACCCCGGGACAGGGTTTAGGCTACACCTTC
>NA|NA|TRBV2|TRBJ1-2
CASSPGPYGYTF
TGTGCCAGCAGTCCTGGGCCCTATGGCTACACCTTC
>NA|NA|TRBV5-1|TRBJ1-1
CASSLMVPGQGGTEAFF
TGCGCCAGCAGCTTGATGGTTCCGGGTCAGGGAGGGACTGAAGCTTTCTTT
>NA|NA|TRBV4-3|TRBJ2-3
CASSQEWDIRTDTQYF
TGCGCCAGCAGCCAAGAATGGGACATCCGCACAGATACGCAGTATTTT